This entry lists 6 T cell receptor beta chains sequenced from one sample in a study of blood T cells in healthy people across ages. A second roughly 6 to 11 cycle PCR used barcoded and J-beta primers. TCRdb reprocessed the 5' RACE reads via MiXCR and lists one record per CDR3 protein. Seen here are 550,000 to 600,000 distinct CDR3 sequences, under 55% observed once, and the top ten hold roughly 24%. Source material: blood. These receptors came from a man older than 75 in good health.

The chain carries TRBV29-1 and TRBJ1-2; unclear D gene. Trimming removed 1 base at V and 8 bases at J, with 14 bases between. Per the germline V gene, CDR1 is SQVTM and CDR2 is ANQGSEA. The CDR3 spans 13 residues. The CDR3 is CSVEGSRQGGYTF. DNA of the CDR3: TGCAGCGTTGAAGGATCTCGACAAGGAGGCTACACCTTC.

The CDR3 coding sequence is TGCAGTGCTAGCGCTCCTAGCGGGAGCAATGAGCAGTTCTTC. Its translation: CSASAPSGSNEQFF. The V gene is TRBV20-1, the J gene TRBJ2-1; the match to TRBD2 covers 10 bases. V lost 3 bases to trimming and J lost 6 bases; unmatched junction nucleotides: 5. The length of the CDR3 is 14 residues. Germline V gene sequence: CDR1 DFQATT, CDR2 SNEGSKA (reference sequence).

The CDR3 here is CASSFSSGGTSSYEQYF. The CDR3 DNA reads as TGCGCCAGCAGCTTCTCTAGCGGGGGGACTAGCTCCTACGAGCAGTACTTC. This sequence joins TRBV5-1 and TRBJ2-7, with 11 bases aligning to TRBD2. Per germline, CDR1 SGHRS and CDR2 YFSETQ. Trimming at V came to 2 bases and at J to 0 bases, leaving 7 bases not matched to a gene. The CDR3 length is 17 residues.

The chain recombines TRBV3-1 with TRBJ1-4, with D uncertain. This CDR3 contains 17 residues. Germline V gene sequence: CDR1 LGHDT, CDR2 YNNKEL (reference sequence). The V gene lost 1 base and the J gene lost 7 bases, with 19 bases spanning the gap. The CDR3 DNA reads TGTGCCAGCAGCCAAGTACTCCCACGGACGGGAGCTGAAAAACTGTTTTTT. Its protein product is CASSQVLPRTGAEKLFF.

The CDR3 here is CSASPLAGGFGGTQYF. The CDR3 bases are TGCAGTGCTAGCCCCCTAGCGGGAGGATTTGGAGGGACCCAGTACTTC. V gene TRBV20-1 combines with J gene TRBJ2-7, with 11 bases matching TRBD2. The J call is in doubt because the DNA end fits TRBJ2-5 better. Germline V gene lookup returns CDR1 DFQATT and CDR2 SNEGSKA (reference sequence). CDR3 length equals 16 residues.

This sequence joins TRBV7-2 and TRBJ2-5; possibly TRBD1 or TRBD2 for D (5 bases each). Between the trimmed V and J ends, which lost 1 base and 6 bases, there was a span of 12 bases. Germline-derived CDR1 and CDR2 are SGHTA and FQGNSA. This CDR3 has 14 amino acids. The CDR3 loop reads CASSLGRERKTQYF. In nucleotides, the CDR3 is TGTGCCAGCAGCTTAGGCAGGGAGCGCAAGACCCAGTACTTC.